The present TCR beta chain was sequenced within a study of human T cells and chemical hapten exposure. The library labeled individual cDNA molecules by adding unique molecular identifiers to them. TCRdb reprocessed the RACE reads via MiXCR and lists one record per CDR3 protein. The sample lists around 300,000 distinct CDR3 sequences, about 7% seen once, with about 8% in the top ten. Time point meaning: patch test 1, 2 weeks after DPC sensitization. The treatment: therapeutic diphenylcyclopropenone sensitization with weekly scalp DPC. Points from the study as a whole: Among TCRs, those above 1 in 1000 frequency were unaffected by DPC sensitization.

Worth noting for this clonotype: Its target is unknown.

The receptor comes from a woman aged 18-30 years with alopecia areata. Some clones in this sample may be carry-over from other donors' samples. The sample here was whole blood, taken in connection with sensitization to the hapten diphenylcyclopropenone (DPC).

The CDR3 protein is CASSYGHGGDYNEQFF. DNA of the CDR3: TGCGCCAGCAGCTACGGACACGGTGGGGACTACAATGAGCAGTTCTTC. The chain recombines TRBV5-1 with TRBJ2-1; TRBD1 is a possible D gene (5 bases). The CDR3 is made up of 16 amino acids. V was pared by 3 bases and J by 3 bases, with 16 bases between. Germline V gene data show CDR1 as SGHRS and CDR2 as YFSETQ.